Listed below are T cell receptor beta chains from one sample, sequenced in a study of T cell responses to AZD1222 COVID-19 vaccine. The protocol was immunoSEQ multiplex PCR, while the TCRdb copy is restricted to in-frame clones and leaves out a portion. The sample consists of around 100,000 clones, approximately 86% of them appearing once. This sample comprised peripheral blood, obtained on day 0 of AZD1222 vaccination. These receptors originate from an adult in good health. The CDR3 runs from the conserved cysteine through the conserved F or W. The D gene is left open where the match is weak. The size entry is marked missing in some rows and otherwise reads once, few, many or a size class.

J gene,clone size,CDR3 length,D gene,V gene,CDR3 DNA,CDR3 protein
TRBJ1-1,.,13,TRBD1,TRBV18,TGTGCCAGCTCACCGGGGACAGATGGGTCGGCTTTCTTT,CASSPGTDGSAFF
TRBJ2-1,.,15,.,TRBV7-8,TGTGCCAGCAGCTTAGTTGGTGGCAGTTACAATGAGCAGTTCTTC,CASSLVGGSYNEQFF
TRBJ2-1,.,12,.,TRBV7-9,TGTGCCAGCAGCAAGACAGCGAATGAGCAGTTCTTC,CASSKTANEQFF
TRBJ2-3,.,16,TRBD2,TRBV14,TGTGCCAGCAGCTATCTAGCGGGGAAGGTAGCGGATACGCAGTATTTT,CASSYLAGKVADTQYF
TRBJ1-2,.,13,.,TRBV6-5,TGTGCCAGCACCCAGTGGGGTAACTATGGCTACACCTTC,CASTQWGNYGYTF
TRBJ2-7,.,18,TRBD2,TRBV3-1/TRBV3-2,TGTGCCAGCAGCCCGTTGATAGGTCTAGCGGGGAACTCCTACGAGCAGTACTTC,CASSPLIGLAGNSYEQYF
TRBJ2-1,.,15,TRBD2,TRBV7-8,TGTGCCAGCAGGGTAGTGACTAGCGGGAGTGGTGAGCAGTTCTTC,CASRVVTSGSGEQFF
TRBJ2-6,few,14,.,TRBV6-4,TGTGCCAGCAGTGACGGGACTGGGGCCAACGTCCTGACTTTC,CASSDGTGANVLTF
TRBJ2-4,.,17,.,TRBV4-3,TGCGCCAGCAGCCAAGATCCGGGGCACCCGGCCAAAAACATTCAGTACTTC,CASSQDPGHPAKNIQYF
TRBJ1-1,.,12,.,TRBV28,TGTGCCAGCTCGGGGTCCAACACTGAAGCTTTCTTT,CASSGSNTEAFF
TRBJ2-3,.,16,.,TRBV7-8,TGTGCCAGCAGCTTAGCGGTTGGGACGGCAATGGATACGCAGTATTTT,CASSLAVGTAMDTQYF
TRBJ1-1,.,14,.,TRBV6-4,TGTGCCAGCAGCAAGGACAGAATAAGCACTGAAGCTTTCTTT,CASSKDRISTEAFF
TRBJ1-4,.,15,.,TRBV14,TGTGCCAGCAGCCGTCGAGTTGCAACTAATGAAAAACTGTTTTTT,CASSRRVATNEKLFF
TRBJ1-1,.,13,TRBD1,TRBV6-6,TGTGCCAGCAGTTACTCGAGCGAGACAGGGTATTTCTTT,CASSYSSETGYFF
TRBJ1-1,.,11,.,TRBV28,TGTGCCAGCAGAACGAACACTGAAGCTTTCTTT,CASRTNTEAFF
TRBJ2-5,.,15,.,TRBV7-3,TGTGCCAGCAGGTATACAGGAAACGAGGGAGAGACCCAGTACTTC,CASRYTGNEGETQYF
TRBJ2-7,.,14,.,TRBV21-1,TGTGCCAGCAGCACTAGCGCGGGGAGATACGAGCAGTACTTC,CASSTSAGRYEQYF
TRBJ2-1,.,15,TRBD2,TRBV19,TGTGCCAGTAGAAATAGCGGGAGGGCCATCAATGAGCAGTTCTTC,CASRNSGRAINEQFF